This T cell receptor (beta chain) was sequenced for a study of blood T cell repertoires in COVID-19. About the research overall: Sample material is recorded as cDNA or gDNA derived from T cells, B-cell-depleted T cells, or PBMCs.

Clones were read by immunoSEQ multiplex PCR, and TCRdb kept only the in-frame ones, dropping some. The sample includes roughly 250,000 clones, approximately 86% of them seen just once. This TCR came from a woman aged 25 to 39 with acute or convalescent COVID-19. The material sequenced was peripheral blood.

CDR3 region: CSVGLTGTANTEAFF. For the CDR3, the DNA is TGCAGCGTTGGCTTGACCGGGACAGCGAACACTGAAGCTTTCTTT. V gene TRBV29-1 combines with J gene TRBJ1-1; 7 nucleotides align to TRBD1. The CDR3 consists of 15 residues. J gave up 1 base and V 4 bases, and 9 bases lay outside the gene matches. Germline CDR1 SQVTM, CDR2 ANQGSEA.